The 6 T cell receptor beta chains reported below all come from one sample, sequenced in a study of CD8+ T cells in alopecia areata. Once RNA had been extracted, it was reverse transcribed into cDNA to act as the sequencing template. Sequencing used immunoSEQ multiplex PCR; TCRdb keeps in-frame clones, though not all of them. Among 150,000 to 200,000 clones, 50% to 70% were seen once, and the ten largest hold approximately 15%. This sample comprised CD4+ T cells sorted from blood, obtained at week 0. The receptors derive from a human donor with alopecia areata.

In this sample, this clone turned up a few times. J is TRBJ2-6 and V is TRBV29-1; D uncertain. CDR3 size: 15 residues. Between the trimmed V and J ends, which lost 3 bases and 0 bases, there was a span of 9 bases. CDR1 is SQVTM and CDR2 is ANQGSEA in the germline V gene. The DNA of the CDR3 is TGCAGCGTTGAGCTAGTGGGCTCTGGGGCCAACGTCCTGACTTTC. Protein product: CSVELVGSGANVLTF.

This clone was observed a few times. The chain joins TRBV5-6 to TRBJ2-5; TRBD2 is a possible D gene (7 bases). Germline CDR1 is SGHDT and CDR2 is YYEEEE. V dropped 7 bases and J dropped 5 bases, with 15 bases sitting between them. The CDR3 spans 13 residues. The CDR3 protein is CASLGGPEETQYF. The CDR3 coding sequence is TGTGCCAGCCTCGGGGGGCCGGAGGAGACCCAGTACTTC.

The chain has TRBV6-5 and TRBJ1-1, with no clear D. With 7 bases removed from V and 5 bases from J, the gap between germline ends came to 20 bases. There are 15 residues in the CDR3. Looked up from germline, CDR1 is MNHEY and CDR2 is SVGAGI. The CDR3 loop reads CASKPAGGRGTEAFF. CDR3 bases: TGTGCCAGCAAACCTGCGGGTGGGAGAGGGACTGAAGCTTTCTTT.

This chain uses TRBV6-6 with TRBJ2-7; 11 bases map to TRBD1. CDR1 is MNHNY and CDR2 is SVGAGI in the germline V gene (reference sequence). The CDR3 contains 15 residues. Germline trimming cut 2 bases from V and 4 bases from J; bases unmatched to any gene: 4. CDR3 DNA sequence: TGTGCCAGCAGTTACAGTGGGACAGGGGGTTACGAGCAGTACTTC. Its translation is CASSYSGTGGYEQYF.

This clone was detected only a few times. The sample has other DNA sequences that encode this CDR3 too. The genes are TRBV29-1 and TRBJ2-3; D is possibly TRBD2 (6 bases). CDR1 SQVTM and CDR2 ANQGSEA come from the germline V gene. This CDR3 has 13 amino acids. The ends were cut back, 1 base at V and 1 base at J, with 6 bases in the middle. CDR3 residues: CSVEGGGTDTQYF. CDR3 DNA sequence: TGCAGCGTTGAAGGCGGGGGCACAGATACGCAGTATTTT.

CDR3 DNA sequence: TGCGCCAGCAGTCCTCGACAGGGGACGGGGTACGAGCAGTACTTC. The encoded protein is CASSPRQGTGYEQYF. This chain connects TRBV5-1 to TRBJ2-7, with 8 bases aligning to TRBD1. The V segment lost 5 bases and the J segment 4 bases; nucleotides outside the gene matches: 11. The germline CDR1 and CDR2 sequences are SGHRS and YFSETQ. The CDR3 runs to 15 residues.